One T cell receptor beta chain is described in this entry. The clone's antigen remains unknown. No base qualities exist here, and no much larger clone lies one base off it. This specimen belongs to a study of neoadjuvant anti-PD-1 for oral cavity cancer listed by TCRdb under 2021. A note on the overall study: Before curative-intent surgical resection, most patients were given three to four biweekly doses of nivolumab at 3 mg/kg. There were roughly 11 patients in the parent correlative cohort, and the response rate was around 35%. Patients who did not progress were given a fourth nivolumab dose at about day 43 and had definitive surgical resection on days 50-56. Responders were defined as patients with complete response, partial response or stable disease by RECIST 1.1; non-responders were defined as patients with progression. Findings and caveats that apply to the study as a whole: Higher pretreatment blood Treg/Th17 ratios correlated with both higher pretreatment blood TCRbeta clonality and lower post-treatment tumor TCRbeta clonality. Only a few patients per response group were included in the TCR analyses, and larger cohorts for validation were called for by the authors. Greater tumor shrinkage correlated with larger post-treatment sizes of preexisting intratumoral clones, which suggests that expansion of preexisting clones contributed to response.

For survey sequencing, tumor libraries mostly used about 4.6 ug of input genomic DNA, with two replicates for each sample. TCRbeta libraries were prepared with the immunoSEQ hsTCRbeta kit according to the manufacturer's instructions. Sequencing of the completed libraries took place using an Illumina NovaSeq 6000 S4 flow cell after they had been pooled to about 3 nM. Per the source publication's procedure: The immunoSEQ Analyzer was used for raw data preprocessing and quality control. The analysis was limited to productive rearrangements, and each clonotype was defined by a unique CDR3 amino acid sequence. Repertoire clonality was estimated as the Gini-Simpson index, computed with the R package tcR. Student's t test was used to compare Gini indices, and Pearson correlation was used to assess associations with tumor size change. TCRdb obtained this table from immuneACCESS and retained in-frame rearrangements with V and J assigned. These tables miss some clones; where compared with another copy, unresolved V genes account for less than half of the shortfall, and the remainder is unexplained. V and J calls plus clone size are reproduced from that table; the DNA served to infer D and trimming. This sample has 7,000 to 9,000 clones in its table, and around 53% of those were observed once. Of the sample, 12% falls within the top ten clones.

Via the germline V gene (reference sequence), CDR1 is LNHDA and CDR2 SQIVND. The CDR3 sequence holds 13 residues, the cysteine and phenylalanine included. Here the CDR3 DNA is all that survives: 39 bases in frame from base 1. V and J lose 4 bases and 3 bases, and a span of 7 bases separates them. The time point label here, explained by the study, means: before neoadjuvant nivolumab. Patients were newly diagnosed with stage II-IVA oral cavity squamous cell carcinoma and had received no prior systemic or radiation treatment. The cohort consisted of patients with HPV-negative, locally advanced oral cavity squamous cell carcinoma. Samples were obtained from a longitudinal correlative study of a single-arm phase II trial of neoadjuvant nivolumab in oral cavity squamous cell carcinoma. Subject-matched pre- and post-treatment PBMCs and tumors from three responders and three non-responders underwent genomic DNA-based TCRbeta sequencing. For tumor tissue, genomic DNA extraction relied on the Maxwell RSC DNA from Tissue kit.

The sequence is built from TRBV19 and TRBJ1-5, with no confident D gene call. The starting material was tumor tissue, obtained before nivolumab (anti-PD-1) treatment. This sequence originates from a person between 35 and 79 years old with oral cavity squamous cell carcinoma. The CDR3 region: CASSSQINQPQHF. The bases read TGTGCCAGTAGTAGTCAGATCAATCAGCCCCAGCATTTT.